This TCR beta chain was captured by sequencing in a study of human T cells and chemical hapten exposure. About the research overall: Slight differences in pooled library volume were the main source of varying TCR yields across samples. Study-wide points: Following DPC sensitization, TCRs present above 1 in 1000 frequency showed no change.

Time point noted: patch test 3, about 24 weeks after DPC sensitization. Sample treatment: therapeutic diphenylcyclopropenone sensitization with weekly scalp DPC. V was clipped by 6 bases and J by 0 bases, with 12 bases between them. CDR3 length: 15 residues. Germline values: CDR1 SNHLY, CDR2 FYNNEI. This clonotype has more than one count but fewer than ten. What it binds is unknown. TCRdb reprocessed the RACE reads via MiXCR and lists one record per CDR3 protein. Here the sample spans 90,000 to 140,000 distinct CDR3 sequences, less than 40% being singletons. This TCR came from a man aged 35-49 years with alopecia areata. Some clones in this sample may be carry-over from other donors' samples. The material sequenced was whole blood, taken in connection with sensitization to the hapten diphenylcyclopropenone (DPC). The gene calls are TRBV2 and TRBJ2-4; D is uncertain. The CDR3 DNA sequence: TGTGCCAGCAGATTCCGGGCCTTAGCCAAAAACATTCAGTACTTC. Translation gives CASRFRALAKNIQYF.